The rows below give T cell receptor beta chains drawn from one sample of a study of CD4 and CD8 cells across lung adenocarcinoma regions. MiXCR was run by TCRdb on the PCR reads, yielding one entry per CDR3 protein. The sample includes roughly 16,000 distinct CDR3 sequences, roughly 51% of them seen just once. Input material: CD8+ T cells from the center of a lung tumor. The source of these receptors is a female donor with lung adenocarcinoma. The CD4 and CD8 labels of this study may be unreliable. Both conserved end residues are part of each CDR3. Each record gives: CDR3 DNA, CDR3 protein, D gene, clone size, J gene, V gene. The D gene is left open where the match is weak. A row's size may be missing; if present it is once, few, many or a size class.

TGTGTCAGCAGTCGGGAAGCGGGGGATTACTCCTACGAGCAGTTCTTC | CVSSREAGDYSYEQFF | TRBD2 | NA | TRBJ2-1 | TRBV6-1
TGTGCCAGCAGCTTACGGGCTGATATGTACAATGAGCAGTTCTTC | CASSLRADMYNEQFF | NA | NA | TRBJ2-1 | TRBV13
TGCGCCAGCACAGCGGAAACTAGCACAGATACGCAGTATTTT | CASTAETSTDTQYF | NA | few | TRBJ2-3 | TRBV4-1
TGTGCCAGCAGCTCCGCGGCGCGGGGAGCCAGAAATACGCAGTACTTC | CASSSAARGARNTQYF | NA | NA | TRBJ2-4 | TRBV7-2
TGTGCCAGCAGAAGAACTCTAGCGGGCGGTTACAATGAGCAGTTCTTC | CASRRTLAGGYNEQFF | TRBD2 | NA | TRBJ2-1 | TRBV6-1
TGTGCCAGCAGTCCTAGGGGGCACTCAACCACAGACACTCAGTATTTC | CASSPRGHSTTDTQYF | TRBD1 | NA | TRBJ2-3 | TRBV6-1
TGTGCGAGCAGCGTGTTGGGCTTGGCGGGGGGTGGACAGGATACGCAGTACTTC | CASSVLGLAGGGQDTQYF | NA | NA | TRBJ2-7 | TRBV7-2
TGTGCCAGCAGGTCGGGGATGTGCGGCAGAAACACGCAGTACTTC | CASRSGMCGRNTQYF | NA | NA | TRBJ2-4 | TRBV6-1
TGTGCGGGTCACGGGGGCCGTGACCAAGACACCCAGTACTTC | CAGHGGRDQDTQYF | NA | NA | TRBJ2-5 | TRBV10-3
TGTGCCAGCAGGAAGGACAGTACCTATGGCTACACCTTC | CASRKDSTYGYTF | NA | many | TRBJ1-2 | TRBV6-4
TGTGCCAGCAACCTCGGGACGGCGAACACTGAAGCTTTCTTT | CASNLGTANTEAFF | NA | NA | TRBJ1-1 | TRBV6-1
TGTGCCAGCAGTCGAGGACTAGAGGCGGTGAACACCGATACGCAGTATTTT | CASSRGLEAVNTDTQYF | TRBD2 | NA | TRBJ2-3 | TRBV6-1
TGTGCCAGCAGTGAATTGCGAGCGGACACAGATACGCAGTATTTT | CASSELRADTDTQYF | NA | NA | TRBJ2-3 | TRBV6-1
TGTGCCAGCAGCCCAGGGACAGGGAACACCGGGGAGCTGTTTTTT | CASSPGTGNTGELFF | TRBD1 | medium-sized | TRBJ2-2 | TRBV27
TGCGCCAGCAGCCAAGAGGTGGCGGGACAGTCCTACGAGCAGTACTTC | CASSQEVAGQSYEQYF | NA | NA | TRBJ2-7 | TRBV4-1
TGCGCCAGCAGTCAATCGGGGCGGGCAGACTGCTATGGCTACACCTTC | CASSQSGRADCYGYTF | NA | many | TRBJ1-2 | TRBV23-1
TGTGCGGGCCGAGGGGGAGGGGAGACAGAGACGCAGTATTTC | CAGRGGGETETQYF | NA | NA | TRBJ2-3 | TRBV10-3
TGTGCGGGGAGCGGGGTACCGGACACAGATACCCAGTATTTC | CAGSGVPDTDTQYF | TRBD2 | NA | TRBJ2-3 | TRBV10-3
TGTGCCAGCAGTGAATTCTTGGGGGAGTTTAATCAGCCCCAGCATTTT | CASSEFLGEFNQPQHF | NA | NA | TRBJ1-5 | TRBV6-1
TGCGCCAGCTGTGAGGGGCTTGGGGGCGGGGGCACAGATACGCAGTATTTT | CASCEGLGGGGTDTQYF | NA | NA | TRBJ2-3 | TRBV10-1
TGTGCGAGCAGTGGCCCGGGGCTAGCGGGGTTAGATACGCAGTATTTC | CASSGPGLAGLDTQYF | TRBD2 | NA | TRBJ2-3 | TRBV6-1
TGCGCCAGCAGCCTAGCGGGGGGGAGCTCCTACAATGAGCAGTTCTTC | CASSLAGGSSYNEQFF | TRBD2 | few | TRBJ2-1 | TRBV10-2
TGTGCCAGCAGTGTTCGTCCGGGACAGGGAGGCTACGAGCAGTACTTC | CASSVRPGQGGYEQYF | TRBD1 | many | TRBJ2-7 | TRBV6-1
TGTGCCAGCAGAGAAGGGGCTTTGGATACGCAGTATTTT | CASREGALDTQYF | NA | NA | TRBJ2-3 | TRBV6-1
TGCGCCATCCGGAGGCCTAGCGGTAGGGTCGATGAGCAGTTCTTC | CAIRRPSGRVDEQFF | TRBD2 | many | TRBJ2-1 | TRBV10-2
TGTGCCAGCAGTGAAGCGCTTGGCCAGGGTCGGGGAGAGACCCAGTACTTC | CASSEALGQGRGETQYF | NA | many | TRBJ2-5 | TRBV6-1
TGTGCCAGCAGCTTAGCAGAGGGGTATGGCTACACCTTC | CASSLAEGYGYTF | NA | NA | TRBJ1-2 | TRBV7-3
TGTGCCAGCAGTGCGGTCAGGGTTAAGGGAGAGACCCAGTACTTC | CASSAVRVKGETQYF | NA | NA | TRBJ2-5 | TRBV6-1
TGCGCCAGCAGCGAGGCGGGGCCGGGGGGGACAGATACGCAGTATTTC | CASSEAGPGGTDTQYF | NA | NA | TRBJ2-3 | TRBV4-1
TGTGCCAGCAGCGTAGGAGCGGGGGGGCTGCTAGAGACCCAGTACTTC | CASSVGAGGLLETQYF | TRBD2 | NA | TRBJ2-5 | TRBV9
TGTGCCAGCAGCTTGGAGGTGAGACAGCGTGGCTACACCTTC | CASSLEVRQRGYTF | NA | NA | TRBJ1-2 | TRBV5-8
TGCGCCAGCAGGGGGCCGACTCTGAAGGACACGCAGTATTTT | CASRGPTLKDTQYF | NA | NA | TRBJ2-3 | TRBV10-1
TGTGCCAGCGGGGGTAGCGGGCACCCAGCCCCAGAGACGCAGTATTTT | CASGGSGHPAPETQYF | TRBD2 | NA | TRBJ2-3 | TRBV6-1
TGTGCCAGCAGCCAAGACACAGGGTATGGCTACACCTTC | CASSQDTGYGYTF | NA | NA | TRBJ1-2 | TRBV3-1
TGTGCCAGCAGTTTACTCCCCAAGTCGACCCAGTACTTC | CASSLLPKSTQYF | NA | many | TRBJ2-5 | TRBV27
TGTGCCAGCAGTCCGGGGGTCATGGGCACAGATGCGCAGTATTTT | CASSPGVMGTDAQYF | NA | NA | TRBJ2-3 | TRBV12-3/TRBV12-4
TGTGCCAGCACCAAGGGGCGGAGGGGCACAAATACGCAGTACTTT | CASTKGRRGTNTQYF | NA | NA | TRBJ2-3 | TRBV6-1
TGTGCCAGCAGCGTAGCGGGGGGGCCCGTAGATACGCAGTATTTT | CASSVAGGPVDTQYF | TRBD2 | many | TRBJ2-3 | TRBV9
TGTGCCATCGGGGACAGAGGGAAGGACACCATATATTTT | CAIGDRGKDTIYF | TRBD1 | few | TRBJ1-3 | TRBV10-3
TGTGCCAGCAGTTACGCAGGGGGCGCTTATACTGGAAACACCATATATTTT | CASSYAGGAYTGNTIYF | TRBD1 | NA | TRBJ1-3 | TRBV6-5
TGTGCCAGCAGTGATATGGGGCCTTCCCGCCTCAATGAGCAGTTCTTC | CASSDMGPSRLNEQFF | NA | large | TRBJ2-1 | TRBV25-1